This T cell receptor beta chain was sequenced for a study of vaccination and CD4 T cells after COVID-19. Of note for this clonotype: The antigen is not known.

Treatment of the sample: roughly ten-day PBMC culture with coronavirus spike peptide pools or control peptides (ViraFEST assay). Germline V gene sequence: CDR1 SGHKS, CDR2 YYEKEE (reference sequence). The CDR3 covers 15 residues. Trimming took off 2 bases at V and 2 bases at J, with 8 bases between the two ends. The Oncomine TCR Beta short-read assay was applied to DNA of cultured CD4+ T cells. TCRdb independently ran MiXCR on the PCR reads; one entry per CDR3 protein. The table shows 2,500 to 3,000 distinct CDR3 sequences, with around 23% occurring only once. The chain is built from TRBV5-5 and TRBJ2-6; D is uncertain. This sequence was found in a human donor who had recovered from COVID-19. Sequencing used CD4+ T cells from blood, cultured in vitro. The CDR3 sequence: CASSLRLAGANVLTF. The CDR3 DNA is TGTGCCAGCAGCTTAAGGCTAGCTGGGGCCAACGTCCTGACTTTC.